Shown below are 19 T cell receptor beta chains from a single sample sequenced in a study of shared clonotypes between healthy human individuals. TCRdb's copy holds only in-frame clones and misses some; the assay was immunoSEQ multiplex PCR. This sample carries millions of clones, 85% to 95% of them seen once, and the ten largest clones take roughly 0.13%. Sequencing was performed on naive CD4+ T cells sorted from blood. The subset was: CD45RA+ positively selected. Source of these receptors: a man aged 18 to 29 in good health.

The chain is built from TRBV11-2 and TRBJ2-7; D is unclear. CDR3 length equals 15 residues. Deletions cut 0 bases from V and 0 bases from J, with 9 bases between. In germline, CDR1 is SGHAT, CDR2 FQNNGV. CDR3 sequence (DNA): TGTGCCAGCAGCTTAGATGCGGCTGTCTCCTACGAGCAGTACTTC. Translated: CASSLDAAVSYEQYF.

J is TRBJ1-5 and V is TRBV6-6, with D unresolved. V shed 2 bases and J shed 3 bases, with 8 bases lying between them. The CDR3 extends over 14 amino acids. Germline loops: CDR1 MNHNY, CDR2 SVGAGI (reference sequence). The CDR3 spells CASSYGSDNQPQHF. Written as DNA, the CDR3 is TGTGCCAGCAGTTACGGTTCGGACAATCAGCCCCAGCATTTT.

This chain connects TRBV6-5 to TRBJ2-6; D is unclear. This CDR3 comprises 16 residues. The germline V gene encodes CDR1 MNHEY and CDR2 SVGAGI. V was pared by 1 base and J by 0 bases, with 7 bases between. CDR3 residues: CASSYLPRSGANVLTF. CDR3 nucleotides: TGTGCCAGCAGTTACTTGCCCCGCTCTGGGGCCAACGTCCTGACTTTC.

This clone was seen once. Other DNA sequences of this sample code for an identical CDR3. The chain recombines TRBV5-4 with TRBJ2-5, with TRBD2 identical over 12 bases. Germline values: CDR1 SGHNT, CDR2 YYREEE (reference sequence). After removal of 4 bases from V and 5 bases from J, the junction contained 6 bases not matched to a gene. This CDR3 is built from 15 residues. CDR3 sequence: CASSASGGAGETQYF. The CDR3 nucleotides read TGTGCCAGCAGCGCTAGCGGGGGGGCCGGGGAGACCCAGTACTTC.

The chain couples TRBV6-6 to TRBJ2-1, with 7 bases identical to TRBD2. V lost 8 bases, J lost 0 bases, and 7 bases stayed unmatched. Germline lookup yields CDR1 MNHNY and CDR2 SVGAGI (reference sequence). The CDR3 length is 15 residues. CDR3 bases: TGTGCCAGCCGGATACTAGCGAGCTCCTACAATGAGCAGTTCTTC. Residues: CASRILASSYNEQFF.

V is TRBV4-3 and J is TRBJ1-6; D is ambiguous. V was cut by 0 bases and J by 0 bases, with 9 bases left in between. Germline V gene data show CDR1 as LGHNA and CDR2 as YSLEER. The length of the CDR3 is 17 residues. DNA of the CDR3: TGCGCCAGCAGCCAAGATATTGCTAGCTCCTATAATTCACCCCTCCACTTT. It yields the protein CASSQDIASSYNSPLHF.

The chain joins TRBV5-1 to TRBJ2-3; TRBD2 agrees at 9 bases. The ends lost 5 bases at V and 0 bases at J; junction bases unmatched: 4. Germline V gene sequence: CDR1 SGHRS, CDR2 YFSETQ. The CDR3 covers 15 residues. CDR3 region: CASRSSGVSTDTQYF. Here the CDR3 DNA reads TGCGCCAGCAGGTCTAGCGGGGTGAGCACAGATACGCAGTATTTT.

The chain combines TRBV5-1 with TRBJ2-7; D is possibly TRBD1 (6 bases). Germline-derived CDR1 and CDR2 are SGHRS and YFSETQ. The CDR3 has 15 residues. V was trimmed by 2 bases and J by 3 bases, leaving 15 bases between them. The CDR3 loop reads CASSLSTGIVYEQYF. The CDR3 nucleotides are TGCGCCAGCAGCTTAAGTACAGGGATCGTCTACGAGCAGTACTTC. The full variable domain, completed using reference TRBV5-1 and TRBJ2-7, is KAGVTQTPRYLIKTRGQQVTLSCSPISGHRSVSWYQQTPGQGLQFLFEYFSETQRNKGNFPGRFSGRQFSNSRSEMNVSTLELGDSALYLCASSLSTGIVYEQYFGPGTRLTVT.

This clone was detected only once. V usage is TRBV4-2 and J usage is TRBJ1-2; the D is unclear. From germline, CDR1 is LGHNA and CDR2 YNFKEQ. V was pared by 0 bases and J by 4 bases, with 6 bases between. The CDR3 runs 13 residues. CDR3: CASSQDLSYGYTF. The CDR3 DNA reads as TGTGCCAGCAGCCAAGATCTTAGCTATGGCTACACCTTC.

This clone turned up a few times. The V gene is TRBV28, the J gene TRBJ2-7, with 8 bases aligning to TRBD1. The germline V gene has CDR1 MDHEN and CDR2 SYDVKM. V lost 6 bases, J lost 2 bases, and 9 bases stayed unmatched. The length of the CDR3 is 15 residues. The CDR3 region has the DNA TGTGCCAGCAGGAAGACAGGGGCGCCCACCTACGAGCAGTACTTC. Protein product: CASRKTGAPTYEQYF.

The J gene is TRBJ2-3, the V gene TRBV6-5, with D unclear. The CDR3 extends over 14 amino acids. Trimming stripped 6 bases from V and 5 bases from J, with 15 bases between. CDR1 is MNHEY, CDR2 SVGAGI, per germline. The CDR3 sequence is CASRIHQVGDTQYF. The DNA of the CDR3 is TGTGCCAGCAGGATCCACCAAGTGGGAGATACGCAGTATTTT.

This clone was seen a single time. The CDR3 sequence: CASSLRRAASGNTIYF. In DNA form, the CDR3 reads TGTGCCAGCAGCTTACGGAGGGCAGCCTCTGGAAACACCATATATTTT. The V call is TRBV7-2, the J call TRBJ1-3, with D hard to call. This CDR3 has 16 amino acids. The germline gives CDR1 SGHTA, CDR2 FQGNSA. V was pared by 2 bases and J by 0 bases, with 11 bases between.

The CDR3, as DNA: TGTGCCAGCAGCCGTCAGGAGCCTTATAATTCACCCCTCCACTTT. It yields the protein CASSRQEPYNSPLHF. The V gene is TRBV6-6, the J gene TRBJ1-6, with D unresolved. The V and J ends lost 6 bases and 4 bases respectively, with 13 bases between them. The CDR3 has 15 residues. Germline CDR1 MNHNY, CDR2 SVGAGI (reference sequence).

The chain couples TRBV10-2 to TRBJ2-5, with 11 bases that match TRBD2. This CDR3 has 15 amino acids. The V gene's germline CDR1 is WSHSY and CDR2 SAAADI. V gave up 4 bases and J gave up 4 bases; unmatched junction bases: 5. In nucleotides, the CDR3 is TGCGCCAGCAGTGTAGCGGGAGGGCCCCGAGAGACCCAGTACTTC. This encodes CASSVAGGPRETQYF.

The rearrangement uses TRBV7-2 and TRBJ1-1; no definite D call. The CDR3 loop spans 12 amino acids. Germline CDR1 is SGHTA and CDR2 is FQGNSA. The germline V and J ends were trimmed by 4 bases and 7 bases, with 10 bases remaining between them. The CDR3 spells CASSYEVYEAFF. In DNA, the CDR3 is TGTGCCAGCAGCTACGAAGTCTATGAAGCTTTCTTT.

This chain links TRBV5-6 with TRBJ2-7; D unresolved. The CDR3 extends over 14 amino acids. Per the germline V gene, CDR1 is SGHDT and CDR2 is YYEEEE. V was clipped by 0 bases and J by 6 bases, with 13 bases between them. The CDR3 here is CASSLVEQVREQYF. CDR3 sequence (DNA): TGTGCCAGCAGCTTGGTTGAGCAGGTGCGCGAGCAGTACTTC.

This chain connects TRBV28 to TRBJ2-3; D not certain. CDR3 length equals 15 residues. Trimming left V 7 bases short and J 0 bases short, with 14 bases between. Germline CDR1 MDHEN, CDR2 SYDVKM. CDR3: CASTLSSASTDTQYF. CDR3 DNA sequence: TGTGCCAGCACCTTGTCGTCGGCTAGCACAGATACGCAGTATTTT.

The chain has TRBV18 and TRBJ2-5; perhaps TRBD2 as D (6 bases). This CDR3 is 16 amino acids long. The V and J ends lost 4 bases and 1 base respectively, with 16 bases between them. Germline V gene data show CDR1 as KGHSH and CDR2 as LQKENI. The CDR3 coding sequence is TGTGCCAGCTCACGTACTTCGTGGGGGGTCCAAGAGACCCAGTACTTC. The encoded protein is CASSRTSWGVQETQYF.

This clone is a singleton in its sample. This chain links TRBV11-2 with TRBJ2-7; 10 nucleotides agree with TRBD1. Losses at the gene ends were 4 bases for V and 2 bases for J; bases not matched to a gene: 5. From germline, CDR1 is SGHAT and CDR2 FQNNGV. The CDR3 spans 15 residues. The CDR3 reads CASSSGTGAPYEQYF. CDR3 sequence (DNA): TGTGCCAGCAGCTCTGGGACAGGGGCCCCCTACGAGCAGTACTTC.